Sequencing of this T cell receptor (beta chain) was carried out in a study of T cells in localized non-small cell lung cancer. Study observations and caveats: In adjacent lung, a median roughly 62 of the top 100 tumor clones were found. Heterogeneity within the tumor remains possible, as just one region underwent sequencing. Of the tissues analyzed, uninvolved adjacent lung showed maximal T cell clonality, greater than tumor. Elevated blood T cell density was associated with longer overall survival.

This CDR3 comprises 15 residues. Per the germline V gene, CDR1 is LGHNT and CDR2 is FRNRAP. Trimming shortened V by 4 bases and J by 2 bases, and 13 bases separated the two germline ends. Here immunoSEQ multiplex PCR was the method, and the copy in TCRdb shows in-frame clones only, minus some. The table records more than 10,000 clones, roughly 80% of them present only once. Of note for this clone: As yet, its antigen is unknown.

The starting material was peripheral blood, obtained before any cancer treatment. This clonotype was sampled from a male donor at least 60 years old with stage I squamous cell lung carcinoma. The chain joins TRBV12-5 to TRBJ2-3, with D perhaps TRBD2 (6 bases). CDR3: CASGWGLGATDTQYF. In DNA, the CDR3 is TGTGCTAGTGGTTGGGGACTGGGAGCCACAGATACGCAGTATTTT.